Following are 16 T cell receptor beta chains from one sample sequenced in a study of beta chain features in type 1 diabetes. The entirety of the isolated RNA underwent reverse transcription, so expressed TCRB transcripts were sequenced. Data came from immunoSEQ multiplex PCR; TCRdb stores just in-frame clones and leaves some out. The data show over 500,000 clones, roughly 16% seen once. Material for sequencing was naive CD4+ T cells from blood. These receptors all stem from a man in his late teens or twenties in good health.

This clone came up a few times. The chain is built from TRBV4-1 and TRBJ2-7; possible D gene TRBD1, 6 bases. The CDR3 consists of 15 residues. Germline CDR1 is MGHRA and CDR2 is YSYEKL. Trimming left V 4 bases short and J 1 base short, with 14 bases between. The CDR3 sequence: CASSRGTGPSYEQYF. In DNA form, the CDR3 reads TGCGCCAGCAGCCGTGGCACAGGGCCATCCTACGAGCAGTACTTC.

The V gene is TRBV18, the J gene TRBJ2-1; TRBD1 aligns across 8 bases. The CDR3 extends over 15 amino acids. Trimming removed 6 bases from V and 6 bases from J; junction bases left unmatched: 10. CDR1 is KGHSH, CDR2 LQKENI, per germline. The CDR3 DNA reads as TGTGCCAGCTCCCTTGGACAGGGAGTAGGCAATGAGCAGTTCTTC. This encodes CASSLGQGVGNEQFF.

This clone has just one count. The genes are TRBV4-2 and TRBJ2-7; possibly TRBD1 for D (6 bases). This CDR3 contains 14 residues. The germline gives CDR1 LGHNA, CDR2 YNFKEQ. V lost 6 bases, J lost 0 bases, and 12 bases lay in between. The CDR3 loop is CASSWDTISYEQYF. The CDR3 bases are TGTGCCAGCAGTTGGGACACAATCTCCTACGAGCAGTACTTC.

The genes are TRBV7-2 and TRBJ2-3; D may be TRBD1 (5 bases). The germline CDR1 and CDR2 sequences are SGHTA and FQGNSA. This CDR3 comprises 13 residues. The ends were cut back, 5 bases at V and 6 bases at J, with 12 bases in the middle. The CDR3 region has the DNA TGTGCCAGCAGCGATAGGGGTCGGGATACGCAGTATTTT. Protein product: CASSDRGRDTQYF.

The chain carries TRBV19 and TRBJ1-5, with D possibly TRBD1 on 6 matching bases. Germline V CDR1 and CDR2: LNHDA, SQIVND (reference sequence). The ends were cut back, 7 bases at V and 4 bases at J, with 14 bases in the middle. The CDR3 has 14 amino acids. The CDR3 nucleotides read TGTGCCAGTAAAAAGGGGAGGGGGAATCAGCCCCAGCATTTT. This codes for CASKKGRGNQPQHF.

This clone was detected a few times. This chain links TRBV7-9 with TRBJ2-6; D is undetermined. The V end was cut by 5 bases, the J end by 0 bases, with 14 bases between. CDR3 length: 17 amino acids. Germline values: CDR1 SEHNR, CDR2 FQNEAQ (reference sequence). CDR3 region: CASSLGSSNSGANVLTF. In DNA, the CDR3 is TGTGCCAGCAGCCTGGGCTCCAGCAACTCTGGGGCCAACGTCCTGACTTTC.

The V call is TRBV9, the J call TRBJ1-1; 7 bases line up with TRBD1. CDR3 length: 16 residues. Unmatched junction bases numbered 9, after V lost 0 bases and J lost 4 bases. The germline CDR1 and CDR2 sequences are SGDLS and YYNGEE. CDR3 protein: CASSVGSAGGITEAFF. CDR3 DNA: TGTGCCAGCAGCGTAGGCTCGGCAGGGGGGATCACTGAAGCTTTCTTT.

This clone was seen only a few times. DNA for the CDR3: TGTGCCAGCAGCTTGGTCGGGAGGGACACCGGGGAGCTGTTTTTT. This sequence encodes CASSLVGRDTGELFF. This rearrangement joins TRBV5-4 to TRBJ2-2, with TRBD2 matching 8 bases. CDR1 is SGHNT and CDR2 is YYREEE in the germline V gene (reference sequence). V lost 0 bases, J lost 3 bases, and 1 base stayed unmatched. The CDR3 totals 15 residues.

The CDR3 sequence is CASSFPSGRARNEQFF. Written as DNA, the CDR3 is TGTGCCAGCAGCTTCCCTAGCGGGAGGGCCAGGAATGAGCAGTTCTTC. The J gene is TRBJ2-1, the V gene TRBV11-2, with 12 bases identical to TRBD2. From germline, CDR1 is SGHAT and CDR2 FQNNGV. This CDR3 comprises 16 residues. Losses at the gene ends were 3 bases for V and 7 bases for J; bases not matched to a gene: 7.

This clone has more than one count but fewer than ten. Other DNA variants within this sample encode the same CDR3. The chain couples TRBV5-4 to TRBJ1-2; possibly TRBD1 for D (6 bases). This CDR3 is 12 amino acids long. Trimming took off 5 bases at V and 4 bases at J, with 9 bases between the two ends. The germline V gene has CDR1 SGHNT and CDR2 YYREEE (reference sequence). The CDR3 is CASSLDSYGYTF. Written as DNA, the CDR3 is TGTGCCAGCAGTCTGGACAGCTATGGCTACACCTTC.

This clone was detected a few times. The V gene is TRBV30, the J gene TRBJ1-1; 10 nucleotides agree with TRBD1. V gave up 0 bases and J gave up 12 bases; unmatched junction bases: 7. The CDR3 contains 13 residues. The germline gives CDR1 GTSNPN, CDR2 SVGIG (reference sequence). In DNA form, the CDR3 reads TGTGCCTGGAGTGTAAGGACAGGGGGTAAAACTTTCTTT. This sequence encodes CAWSVRTGGKTFF.

The genes are TRBV29-1 and TRBJ1-4, with 9 bases that match TRBD1. This CDR3 is built from 12 residues. Germline V CDR1 and CDR2: SQVTM, ANQGSEA. CDR3 in DNA: TGCGTAGGGACAGGGAGTAATGAAAAACTGTTTTTT. Its translation: CVGTGSNEKLFF.

There are a few counts of this clone. The chain joins TRBV6-5 to TRBJ2-1, with 8 bases matching TRBD1. J gave up 14 bases and V 0 bases, and 6 bases lay outside the gene matches. CDR1 is MNHEY, CDR2 SVGAGI, per germline. CDR3 length: 13 residues. In nucleotides, the CDR3 is TGTGCCAGCAGTTACTCGGAGGGACAGGTAGAGTTCTTC. Amino acid sequence: CASSYSEGQVEFF.

This chain joins TRBV6-5 and TRBJ1-5, with TRBD1 matching over 8 bases. The CDR3 has 15 residues. Per the germline V gene, CDR1 is MNHEY and CDR2 is SVGAGI. V was clipped by 6 bases and J by 3 bases; unmatched bases: 7. CDR3 coding DNA: TGTGCCAGCAGCCCGACAGGGGTAGTCAATCAGCCCCAGCATTTT. Residues: CASSPTGVVNQPQHF.

This clone has a handful of counts. The CDR3 spells CASSTRMVTASGNTIYF. CDR3 bases: TGTGCCAGTAGTACCCGGATGGTCACTGCCTCTGGAAACACCATATATTTT. The chain employs TRBV19 and TRBJ1-3, with D uncertain. V was cut by 4 bases and J by 0 bases, with 16 bases left in between. Germline lookup yields CDR1 LNHDA and CDR2 SQIVND (reference sequence). The CDR3 sequence is 17 residues long.

This clone has only a few counts. This chain connects TRBV5-1 to TRBJ2-2, with D uncertain. The CDR3 loop spans 14 amino acids. V was trimmed by 0 bases and J by 2 bases, leaving 5 bases between them. Germline V gene sequence: CDR1 SGHRS, CDR2 YFSETQ. CDR3 protein: CASSLDPNTGELFF. CDR3 nucleotide sequence: TGCGCCAGCAGCTTGGACCCCAACACCGGGGAGCTGTTTTTT.